Sequencing of this TCR beta chain was carried out in a study of cytomegalovirus exposure and HLA in healthy donors. Overall study: Some 80 million unique TCR sequences came from HLA-typed donors in an early release.

CDR1 is MNHEY and CDR2 is SMNVEV in the germline V gene (reference sequence). The V gene lost 1 base and the J gene lost 3 bases, with 15 bases spanning the gap. The CDR3 totals 16 residues. Use of 60 Vbeta and 13 Jbeta primers characterized the PCR. Assay: immunoSEQ multiplex PCR; the TCRdb copy retains only in-frame clones and omits some. The data contain about 130,000 clones, under 85% of them seen just once; the ten biggest clones take up under 2%. The sequenced sample was PBMCs. The chain carries TRBV27 and TRBJ1-1, with a weak D call TRBD1 (6 bases). This receptor was taken from a boy aged 10-17 years in good health and CMV-seronegative. The CDR3 loop reads CASSLYPGAKDTEAFF. DNA of the CDR3: TGTGCCAGCAGTTTATACCCAGGGGCCAAGGACACTGAAGCTTTCTTT.